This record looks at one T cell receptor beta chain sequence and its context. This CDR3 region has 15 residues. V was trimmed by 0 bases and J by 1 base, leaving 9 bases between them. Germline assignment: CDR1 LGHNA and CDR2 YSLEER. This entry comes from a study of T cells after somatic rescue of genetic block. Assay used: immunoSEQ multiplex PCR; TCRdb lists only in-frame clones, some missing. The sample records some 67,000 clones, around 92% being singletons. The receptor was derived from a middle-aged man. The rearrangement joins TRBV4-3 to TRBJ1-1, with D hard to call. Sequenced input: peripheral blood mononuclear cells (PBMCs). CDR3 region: CASSQEGIGNTEAFF. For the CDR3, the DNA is TGCGCCAGCAGCCAAGAAGGGATTGGGAACACTGAAGCTTTCTTT.